This T cell receptor beta chain appears in the sequencing data of a study of blood T cell repertoires in COVID-19. As handled by the study authors: For nucleated cells, counts were estimated from reference gene primer amplification. The method was immunoSEQ multiplex PCR; TCRdb's version includes in-frame clones alone and lacks a portion of them. V and J calls and clone size are as listed in that table; D and trimming were resolved from the DNA. The data show 88,000 or so clones, over 75% seen once. Germline-derived CDR1 and CDR2 are GTSNPN and SVGIG (reference sequence). The CDR3 is 15 residues long. Germline trimming cut 5 bases from V and 12 bases from J; bases unmatched to any gene: 15. The count of this clone is one.

The sequenced sample was peripheral blood. J is TRBJ2-1 and V is TRBV30, with 11 bases aligning to TRBD2. This TCR derives from a man older than 75 with acute or convalescent COVID-19. In nucleotides, the CDR3 is TGTGCCTGGGCGCGATTTGGTAGCGGGGGGGCCGCGCAGTTCTTC. Its protein is CAWARFGSGGAAQFF.